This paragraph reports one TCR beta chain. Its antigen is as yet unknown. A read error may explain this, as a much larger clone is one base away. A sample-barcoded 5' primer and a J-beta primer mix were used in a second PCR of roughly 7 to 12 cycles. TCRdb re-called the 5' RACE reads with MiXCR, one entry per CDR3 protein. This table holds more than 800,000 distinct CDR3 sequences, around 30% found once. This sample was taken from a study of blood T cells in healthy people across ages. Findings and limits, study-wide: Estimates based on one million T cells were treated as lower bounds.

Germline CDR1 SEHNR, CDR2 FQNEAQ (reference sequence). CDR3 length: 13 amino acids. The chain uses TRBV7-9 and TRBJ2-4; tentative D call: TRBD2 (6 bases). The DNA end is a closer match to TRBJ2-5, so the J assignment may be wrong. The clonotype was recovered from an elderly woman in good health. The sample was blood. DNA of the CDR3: TGTGCCAGCAACCCAATAGCGGAAGAGACCCAGTACTTC. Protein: CASNPIAEETQYF.